This is a list of T cell receptor beta chains from one sample in a study of blood T cell repertoires in COVID-19. Assay: immunoSEQ multiplex PCR; the TCRdb copy retains only in-frame clones and omits some. The sample holds roughly 330,000 clones, 70% to 90% seen once. The sample consisted of peripheral blood. These receptors were obtained from a woman between 50 and 59 years old with active or convalescent COVID-19. CDR3s include the opening cysteine and the closing phenylalanine or tryptophan. Fields, in order: J gene, V gene, D gene, clone size, CDR3 protein, CDR3 DNA. A D gene is named only where the DNA matches it firmly. The size field is filled for only some rows; it gives once, few, many or a size class.

j_call: TRBJ1-2; v_call: TRBV6-2/TRBV6-3; d_call: .; clone_size: .; cdr3_aa: CASSLSGVGYTF; cdr3_nt: TGTGCCAGCAGCCTCTCGGGGGTTGGCTACACCTTC
j_call: TRBJ1-5; v_call: TRBV6-5; d_call: .; clone_size: .; cdr3_aa: CASSRTVNQPQHF; cdr3_nt: TGTGCCAGCAGCCGGACAGTGAATCAGCCCCAGCATTTT
j_call: TRBJ1-2; v_call: TRBV5-4; d_call: TRBD1; clone_size: .; cdr3_aa: CASSSQGANYGYTF; cdr3_nt: TGTGCCAGCAGCTCCCAGGGGGCTAACTATGGCTACACCTTC
j_call: TRBJ2-2; v_call: TRBV30; d_call: .; clone_size: .; cdr3_aa: CAWSPRQGELFF; cdr3_nt: TGTGCCTGGAGTCCCCGACAGGGGGAGCTGTTTTTT
j_call: TRBJ2-1; v_call: TRBV14; d_call: TRBD2; clone_size: .; cdr3_aa: CASSKRGYNEQFF; cdr3_nt: TGTGCCAGCAGCAAGCGGGGCTACAATGAGCAGTTCTTC
j_call: TRBJ2-1; v_call: TRBV4-1; d_call: TRBD2; clone_size: .; cdr3_aa: CASSQDRGARGGRGLPNEQFF; cdr3_nt: TGCGCCAGCAGCCAAGATCGGGGAGCAAGAGGAGGGCGGGGGTTGCCGAATGAGCAGTTCTTC
j_call: TRBJ2-5; v_call: TRBV21-1; d_call: .; clone_size: .; cdr3_aa: CASSKKGDRGTPYQETQYF; cdr3_nt: TGTGCCAGCAGCAAAAAGGGGGACAGGGGGACCCCTTACCAAGAGACCCAGTACTTC
j_call: TRBJ1-1; v_call: TRBV28; d_call: .; clone_size: .; cdr3_aa: CASSRLNTEAFF; cdr3_nt: TGTGCCAGCAGTCGGTTGAACACTGAAGCTTTCTTT
j_call: TRBJ2-7; v_call: TRBV12-3/TRBV12-4; d_call: .; clone_size: once; cdr3_aa: CASSFRVEGEQYF; cdr3_nt: TGTGCCAGCAGTTTCCGTGTGGAGGGCGAGCAGTACTTC
j_call: TRBJ1-2; v_call: TRBV24-1; d_call: TRBD1; clone_size: .; cdr3_aa: CATSDRDRTYGYTF; cdr3_nt: TGTGCCACCAGTGATCGGGACAGGACCTATGGCTACACCTTC
j_call: TRBJ2-1; v_call: TRBV2; d_call: TRBD2; clone_size: .; cdr3_aa: CAGSGPGGNEQFF; cdr3_nt: TGTGCCGGGAGTGGCCCGGGGGGGAATGAGCAGTTCTTC
j_call: TRBJ1-2; v_call: TRBV6-1; d_call: TRBD1; clone_size: .; cdr3_aa: CASSDRTGYGYTF; cdr3_nt: TGTGCCAGCAGTGACCGGACAGGGTATGGCTACACCTTC
j_call: TRBJ2-1; v_call: TRBV7-9; d_call: .; clone_size: few; cdr3_aa: CASSYPQQTYNEQFF; cdr3_nt: TGTGCCAGCAGCTACCCGCAACAAACCTACAATGAGCAGTTCTTC
j_call: TRBJ1-2; v_call: TRBV6-4; d_call: .; clone_size: .; cdr3_aa: CASSDMTGSGYTF; cdr3_nt: TGTGCCAGCAGTGATATGACAGGATCCGGCTACACCTTC
j_call: TRBJ2-3; v_call: TRBV7-2; d_call: TRBD2; clone_size: once; cdr3_aa: CASSFTSGGHIGDTQYF; cdr3_nt: TGTGCCAGCAGCTTTACTAGCGGGGGTCATATAGGAGATACGCAGTATTTT
j_call: TRBJ2-1; v_call: TRBV6-2/TRBV6-3; d_call: .; clone_size: .; cdr3_aa: CASSFTTGTQEQFF; cdr3_nt: TGTGCCAGCAGTTTTACAACCGGGACACAAGAGCAGTTCTTC
j_call: TRBJ1-6; v_call: TRBV7-3; d_call: .; clone_size: .; cdr3_aa: CASSQRGSDSPLHF; cdr3_nt: TGTGCCAGCAGCCAGAGAGGATCGGATTCACCCCTCCACTTT
j_call: TRBJ2-1; v_call: TRBV6-2/TRBV6-3; d_call: .; clone_size: .; cdr3_aa: CASSYSRNNEQFF; cdr3_nt: TGTGCCAGCAGTTACTCCAGGAACAATGAGCAGTTCTTC
j_call: TRBJ1-2; v_call: TRBV3-1/TRBV3-2; d_call: .; clone_size: .; cdr3_aa: CASSQSDINYGYTF; cdr3_nt: TGTGCCAGCAGCCAGTCGGACATTAACTATGGCTACACCTTC
j_call: TRBJ1-6; v_call: TRBV19; d_call: .; clone_size: .; cdr3_aa: CASSTSQGRGSPLHF; cdr3_nt: TGTGCCAGTAGTACCTCTCAGGGAAGAGGATCACCCCTCCACTTT
j_call: TRBJ1-2; v_call: TRBV21-1; d_call: .; clone_size: once; cdr3_aa: CASSKEDSQNNYGYTF; cdr3_nt: TGTGCCAGCAGCAAAGAGGACAGTCAAAATAACTATGGCTACACCTTC
j_call: TRBJ2-1; v_call: TRBV15; d_call: TRBD2; clone_size: .; cdr3_aa: CATSSLSGGIYNEQFF; cdr3_nt: TGTGCCACCAGCAGCCTTAGCGGGGGAATCTACAATGAGCAGTTCTTC
j_call: TRBJ2-3; v_call: TRBV27; d_call: .; clone_size: .; cdr3_aa: CASSLSGLPARTADTQYF; cdr3_nt: TGTGCCAGCAGTTTAAGCGGACTACCTGCCCGCACAGCAGATACGCAGTATTTT
j_call: TRBJ2-3; v_call: TRBV4-3; d_call: .; clone_size: .; cdr3_aa: CASSQDSGGSTDTQYF; cdr3_nt: TGCGCCAGCAGCCAAGATTCAGGCGGGAGCACAGATACGCAGTATTTT
j_call: TRBJ2-1; v_call: TRBV6-2/TRBV6-3; d_call: .; clone_size: once; cdr3_aa: CASSILQGGSYNEQFF; cdr3_nt: TGTGCCAGCAGTATTCTTCAGGGGGGAAGCTACAATGAGCAGTTCTTC
j_call: TRBJ2-1; v_call: TRBV5-4; d_call: TRBD2; clone_size: .; cdr3_aa: CASSSGTSGGYNEQFF; cdr3_nt: TGTGCCAGCAGCTCTGGGACTAGCGGGGGCTACAATGAGCAGTTCTTC
j_call: TRBJ1-3; v_call: TRBV28; d_call: TRBD1; clone_size: .; cdr3_aa: CASSYRDRWNTIYF; cdr3_nt: TGTGCCAGCAGCTACCGGGACAGGTGGAACACCATATATTTT
j_call: TRBJ1-2; v_call: TRBV2; d_call: .; clone_size: .; cdr3_aa: CASSEMVGRNGYTF; cdr3_nt: TGTGCCAGCAGTGAAATGGTAGGGAGAAATGGCTACACCTTC
j_call: TRBJ1-4; v_call: TRBV5-5; d_call: .; clone_size: .; cdr3_aa: CASSLNLENEKLFF; cdr3_nt: TGTGCCAGCAGCTTGAATCTGGAGAATGAAAAACTGTTTTTT
j_call: TRBJ2-5; v_call: TRBV7-2; d_call: .; clone_size: once; cdr3_aa: CASSSPSDWQETQYF; cdr3_nt: TGTGCCAGCAGCTCGCCCTCGGACTGGCAAGAGACCCAGTACTTC
j_call: TRBJ1-6; v_call: TRBV2; d_call: TRBD1; clone_size: .; cdr3_aa: CASRTGTGNSPLHF; cdr3_nt: TGTGCCAGCAGGACTGGGACAGGGAATTCACCCCTCCACTTT
j_call: TRBJ2-7; v_call: TRBV28; d_call: TRBD2; clone_size: .; cdr3_aa: CASSISGRASYEQYF; cdr3_nt: TGTGCCAGCAGCATTAGCGGGAGGGCCTCCTACGAGCAGTACTTC
j_call: TRBJ1-1; v_call: TRBV2; d_call: .; clone_size: .; cdr3_aa: CASSWTAMNTEAFF; cdr3_nt: TGTGCCAGCAGTTGGACAGCCATGAACACTGAAGCTTTCTTT